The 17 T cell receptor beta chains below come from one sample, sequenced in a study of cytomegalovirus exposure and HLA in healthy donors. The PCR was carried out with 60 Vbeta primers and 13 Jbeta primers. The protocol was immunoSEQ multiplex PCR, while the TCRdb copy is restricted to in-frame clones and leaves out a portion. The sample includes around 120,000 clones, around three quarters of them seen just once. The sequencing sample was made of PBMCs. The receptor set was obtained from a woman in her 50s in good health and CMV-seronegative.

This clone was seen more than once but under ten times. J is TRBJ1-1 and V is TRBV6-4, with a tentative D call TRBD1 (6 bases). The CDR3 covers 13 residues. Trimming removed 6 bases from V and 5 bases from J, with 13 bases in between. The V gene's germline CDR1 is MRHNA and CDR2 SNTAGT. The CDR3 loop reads CASSPQGGTEAFF. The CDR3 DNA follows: TGTGCCAGCAGCCCACAGGGCGGGACTGAAGCTTTCTTT.

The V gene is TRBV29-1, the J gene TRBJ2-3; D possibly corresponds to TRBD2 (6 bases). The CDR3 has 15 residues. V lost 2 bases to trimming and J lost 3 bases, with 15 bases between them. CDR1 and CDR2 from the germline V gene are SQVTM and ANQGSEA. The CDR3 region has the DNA TGCAGCGTTGAAATAACCGGGACTTATACAGATACGCAGTATTTT. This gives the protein CSVEITGTYTDTQYF.

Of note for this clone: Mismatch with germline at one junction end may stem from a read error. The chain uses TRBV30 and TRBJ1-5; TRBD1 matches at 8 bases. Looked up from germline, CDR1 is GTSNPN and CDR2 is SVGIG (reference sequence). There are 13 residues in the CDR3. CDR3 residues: CAIQGGSNQPQNF. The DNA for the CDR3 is TGTGCAATACAGGGGGGGAGCAATCAGCCCCAGAATTTT.

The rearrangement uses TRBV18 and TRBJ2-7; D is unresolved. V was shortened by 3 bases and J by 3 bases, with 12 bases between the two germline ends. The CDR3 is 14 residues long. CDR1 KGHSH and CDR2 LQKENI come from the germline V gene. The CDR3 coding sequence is TGTGCCAGCTCACCGATCCCCACGAACTACGAGCAGTACGTC. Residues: CASSPIPTNYEQYV.

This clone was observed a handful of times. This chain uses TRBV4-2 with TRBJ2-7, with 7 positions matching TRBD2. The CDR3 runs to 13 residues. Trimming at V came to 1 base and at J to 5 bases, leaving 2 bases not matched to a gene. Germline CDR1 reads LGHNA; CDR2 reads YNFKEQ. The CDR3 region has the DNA TGTGCCAGCAGCCAAGGGGGAGGGGACGAGCAGTACTTC. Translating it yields CASSQGGGDEQYF.

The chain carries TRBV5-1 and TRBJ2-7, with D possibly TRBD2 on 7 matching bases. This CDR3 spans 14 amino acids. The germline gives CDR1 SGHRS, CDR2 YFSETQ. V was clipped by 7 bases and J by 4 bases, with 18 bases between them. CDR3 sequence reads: CASRPPGGVYEQYF. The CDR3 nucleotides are TGCGCCAGCCGCCCTCCGGGGGGCGTTTACGAGCAGTACTTC.

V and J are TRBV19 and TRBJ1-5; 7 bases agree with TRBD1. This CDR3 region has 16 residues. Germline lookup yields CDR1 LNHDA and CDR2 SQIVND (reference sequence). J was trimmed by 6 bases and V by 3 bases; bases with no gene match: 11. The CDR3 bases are TGTGCCAGTAGTATCATGATGACTTCAGGGGGTCAGCCCCAGCATTTT. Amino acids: CASSIMMTSGGQPQHF.

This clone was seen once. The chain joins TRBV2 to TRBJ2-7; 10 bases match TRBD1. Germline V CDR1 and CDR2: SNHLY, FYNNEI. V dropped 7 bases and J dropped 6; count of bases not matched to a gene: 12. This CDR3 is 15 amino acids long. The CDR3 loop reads CASKRQGAHLLEQYF. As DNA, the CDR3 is TGTGCCAGCAAGAGACAGGGGGCTCACCTCCTCGAGCAGTACTTC.

The CDR3 is CAISESISTGGGEKLFF. In DNA form, the CDR3 reads TGTGCCATCAGTGAGTCGATCTCAACAGGGGGCGGTGAAAAACTGTTTTTT. The J gene is TRBJ1-4, the V gene TRBV10-3, with 9 positions matching TRBD1. Germline CDR1 reads ENHRY; CDR2 reads SYGVKD. The CDR3 is 17 residues long. The V segment lost 0 bases and the J segment 7 bases; nucleotides outside the gene matches: 9.

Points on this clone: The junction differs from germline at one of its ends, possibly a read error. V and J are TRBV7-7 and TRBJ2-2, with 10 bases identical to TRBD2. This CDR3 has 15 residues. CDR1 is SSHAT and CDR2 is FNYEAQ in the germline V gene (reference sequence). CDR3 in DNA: TGTGCTAGCACCCAATTAGCGGGAGGTCCCGGGGAGCTGTTTTTT. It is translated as CASTQLAGGPGELFF.

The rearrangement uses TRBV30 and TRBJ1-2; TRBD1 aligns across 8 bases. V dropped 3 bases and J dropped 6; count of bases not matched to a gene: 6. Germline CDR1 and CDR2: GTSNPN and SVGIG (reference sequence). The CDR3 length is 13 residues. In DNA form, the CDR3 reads TGTGCCTGGAGGAACGCAGGGGGCAATGGCTACACCTTC. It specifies CAWRNAGGNGYTF.

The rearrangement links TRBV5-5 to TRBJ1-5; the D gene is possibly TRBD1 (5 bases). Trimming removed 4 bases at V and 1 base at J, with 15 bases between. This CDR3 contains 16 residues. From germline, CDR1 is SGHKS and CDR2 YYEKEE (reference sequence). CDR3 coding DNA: TGTGCCAGCAGCCCGGCCGGGGGAGTCAGCAATCAGCCCCAGCATTTT. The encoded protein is CASSPAGGVSNQPQHF.

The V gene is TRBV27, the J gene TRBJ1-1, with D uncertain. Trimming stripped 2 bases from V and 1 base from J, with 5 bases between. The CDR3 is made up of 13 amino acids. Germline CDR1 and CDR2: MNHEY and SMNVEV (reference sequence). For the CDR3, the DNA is TGTGCCAGCAGTTTACTTCCGAACACTGAAGCTTTCTTT. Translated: CASSLLPNTEAFF.

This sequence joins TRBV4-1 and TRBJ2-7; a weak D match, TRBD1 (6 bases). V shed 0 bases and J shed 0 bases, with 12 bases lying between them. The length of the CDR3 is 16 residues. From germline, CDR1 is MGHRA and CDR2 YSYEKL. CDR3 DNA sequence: TGCGCCAGCAGCCAAGATGAGACAGGTTTCTCCTACGAGCAGTACGTC. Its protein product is CASSQDETGFSYEQYV.

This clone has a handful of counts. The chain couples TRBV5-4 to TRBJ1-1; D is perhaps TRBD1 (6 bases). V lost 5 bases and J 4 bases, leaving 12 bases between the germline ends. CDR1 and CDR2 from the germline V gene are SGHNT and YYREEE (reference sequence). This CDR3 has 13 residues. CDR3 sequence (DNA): TGTGCCAGCAGGTCCAGGGGTAGCACTGAAGCTTTCTTT. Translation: CASRSRGSTEAFF.

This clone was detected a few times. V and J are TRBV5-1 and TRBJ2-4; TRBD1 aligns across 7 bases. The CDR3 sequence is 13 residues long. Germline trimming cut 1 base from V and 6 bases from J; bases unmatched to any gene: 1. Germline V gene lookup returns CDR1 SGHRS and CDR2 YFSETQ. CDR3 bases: TGCGCCAGCAGCTTGAACAGGGGAAACATTCAGTACTTC. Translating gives CASSLNRGNIQYF.

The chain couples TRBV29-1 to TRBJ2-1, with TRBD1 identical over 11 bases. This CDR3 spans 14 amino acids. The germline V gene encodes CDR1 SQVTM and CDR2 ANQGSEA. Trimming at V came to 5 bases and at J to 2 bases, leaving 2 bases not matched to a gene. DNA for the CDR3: TGCAGCGTTCGGACAGGGGGCACCTACAATGAGCAGTTCTTC. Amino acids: CSVRTGGTYNEQFF.